The clone carrying this T cell receptor (beta chain) appeared a few times. The length of the CDR3 is 18 residues. V shed 0 bases and J 10 bases; nucleotides not matched to a gene: 18. CDR1 is LGHNA, CDR2 YSLEER, per germline. These data are taken from a study of T-cell memory formation after mild COVID-19. MiXCR was run by TCRdb on the 5' RACE reads, yielding one entry per CDR3 protein. This sample yields around 210,000 distinct CDR3 sequences, of which roughly 10% are seen a single time; 3.5% belongs to the top ten. This receptor was taken from a man aged 18 to 29 who had mild COVID-19 (a few samples of this study predate the infection). Cell type and time point are not known. The V gene is TRBV4-3, the J gene TRBJ1-1; TRBD1 agrees at 9 bases. Sequencing was performed on PBMCs or a T cell subset sorted from them (not recorded which). CDR3 region: CASSQEGPTGGSGDRAFF. CDR3 bases: TGCGCCAGCAGCCAAGAGGGGCCAACAGGGGGCAGCGGGGATAGAGCTTTCTTT.